This TCR beta chain originates from a study of blood T cell repertoires in COVID-19. At the level of the study: Specimens from acute and convalescent COVID-19 originated in the United States, Italy and Spain. Sample material is recorded as cDNA or gDNA derived from T cells, B-cell-depleted T cells, or PBMCs.

Comment on this clone: The same CDR3 also results from other DNA sequences found in this sample.

Original methodology: Reference gene primers were amplified, and this amplification served to estimate nucleated cell counts. The assay was immunoSEQ multiplex PCR, and TCRdb's table has in-frame clones only and misses some. That table is the source of V, J and clone size, and D and trimming were worked out from the DNA. This sample has under 250,000 clones; roughly 86% occur once, and the top ten carry over 9.5%. This CDR3 has 15 amino acids. The V segment lost 2 bases and the J segment 5 bases; nucleotides outside the gene matches: 6. Germline V gene sequence: CDR1 SGHTS, CDR2 YDEGEE. The chain carries TRBV5-8 and TRBJ1-1; 10 positions agree with TRBD1. This receptor was identified in a woman aged 40 to 50 with acute or convalescent COVID-19. Sequencing was done on a sample of peripheral blood. CDR3 sequence: CASSFRDRGGTEAFF. CDR3 nucleotides: TGTGCCAGCAGCTTCCGGGACAGGGGAGGGACTGAAGCTTTCTTT.